The entry below describes one T cell receptor beta chain. This sample is part of a study of blood T cell repertoires in COVID-19. Overall study context: Samples came from the United States, Italy and Spain, spanning acute and convalescent COVID-19. From T cells, B-cell-depleted T cells, or PBMCs came the material, which was cDNA or gDNA.

In the study's own analysis: Researchers report that nucleated cell counts were estimated from reference gene primer amplification. Using immunoSEQ multiplex PCR, the repertoire was profiled, and TCRdb retains in-frame clones only, with some absent. That table gives V, J and clone size, and the DNA gave D and trimming. The top ten clones hold approximately 1.2% of a sample with about 100,000 clones, 86% of them seen once. The CDR3 runs to 14 residues. This clonotype was sampled from a man older than 75 with active or convalescent COVID-19. The specimen sequenced was peripheral blood. The chain couples TRBV21-1 to TRBJ1-1. TRBV21-1 is a pseudogene. This chain's CDR3 is CASSPGTQRVEAFF. DNA for the CDR3: TGTGCCAGCAGCCCCGGGACTCAGAGGGTTGAAGCTTTCTTT.